Reported below is one TCR beta chain. Its antigen remains unidentified. The data were obtained in a study of cytomegalovirus exposure and HLA in healthy donors (dated 2017 in TCRdb). Regarding the research as a whole: An earlier analysis of 587 of the donors reported about 280 Gb of sequence data and 90 million to 120 million unique TCR beta sequences obtained from about 179 million T cells. Around 320 gigabases of sequencing data and 80 million or so unique TCR sequences were included in an early release covering under 650 HLA-typed donors. Of the 300 to 450 genotyped donors, 65% to 90% fell in the genetic ancestry cluster associated with self-reported Caucasian donors. The study aimed to test whether cataloging public T cell receptors could reveal signatures of past pathogen exposure. The T cell repertoires of 670 or so subjects were profiled by immunosequencing and related to cytomegalovirus serostatus. In addition to the first cohort of around 670 subjects, a separate validation cohort of 100 to 150 different subjects was used. To predict cytomegalovirus infection status, the study brought together high-throughput TCR immunosequencing, statistical association of individual TCRs with disease status, and machine learning. To study patterns of TCR occurrence, a later analysis re-analyzed previously published TCR beta repertoires from 650 to 750 donors and added high-resolution HLA genotyping. In the later analysis, no new phenotypic data were used to find candidate immune exposures; instead, reliance was placed on TCR beta sequences and their occurrence across donors. An earlier analysis of 587 of the donors applied high-throughput TCR beta sequencing to assess whether each TCR beta V gene segment acted as functional or pseudogenic. Donor age, sex, ethnicity and CMV serostatus were collected together with the repertoire data. Genome-wide SNP genotypes for about three fifths of the roughly 700 donors were used in a later genetic analysis, which treated that subset as a discovery cohort. Every repertoire in the discovery cohort had been generated on one and the same sequencing platform. HLA typing included class I and class II loci at four-digit resolution. Typing coverage varied by locus: about 620-630 donors for A, B, C, DRB1 and DQB1; more than 500 for DQA1; more than 600 for DPA1; roughly 450 for DPB1. Because of strong linkage in the cohort, roughly five DR-DQ haplotypes were treated as single units for association and clustering. On average, around 240,000 unique TCR beta nucleotide sequences were sequenced per donor among a few hundred genotyped donors of the cohort, with 15% to 20% of those sequences being non-productive. The research as a whole found: Because HLA typing was missing for some donors at each locus, association tests included only the typed subset. Some IMGT-functional V segments, including TRBV6-2 and TRBV6-3, could not be distinguished by the 87-base-pair reads and were therefore excluded. The classifier was reported to diagnose cytomegalovirus status with high specificity and sensitivity in both the original and validation cohorts. Correlated functional status among segregating V segments might be attributable to linkage disequilibrium, but an unknown experimental factor could not be ruled out. According to a later analysis, TCR association rates differed among HLA loci, with DRB1 alleles showing the most associated TCRs and HLA-C alleles showing the fewest. In a later analysis, several top co-occurrence clusters were reported to appear linked to parvovirus B19, influenza, CMV and Epstein-Barr virus. In a later analysis, HLA-associated TCR beta chains were found to be more clonally expanded and to have lower generation probabilities than equally common non-associated chains. For the cohort, immune exposure information was limited to CMV serostatus. In a later analysis, 16,951 TCR beta sequences were associated with specific HLA alleles at a false discovery rate of 0.05. When HLA alleles, especially DR and DQ, strongly co-occurred, attributing TCR associations to individual alleles was difficult. Roughly uniform sequencing depth across donors was assumed in presence/absence analyses, although this assumption may not hold. The sequencing pipeline was judged likely to have produced a cluster of highly shared sequence variants as a technical artifact. Most TCR sequences were seen in very few donors, while some public TCRs were found in many individuals. A further reported finding was that TCR beta sequences accurately predicted the HLA-A and HLA-B alleles for most subjects in the first cohort. In a later genetic analysis, a missense DCLRE1C variant was associated with V-gene and J-gene trimming of TCR beta chains, and the association was replicated in an independent cohort. The authors suggested that the approach could potentially be extended to other disease states and immunological phenotypes. According to a later analysis, most CMV-associated TCR beta chains appeared to be HLA-restricted, and the HLA associations seemed to be driven largely by CMV exposure. In vitro tests confirmed that a few of the cytomegalovirus-associated TCR beta chains recognize cytomegalovirus antigens. In an earlier analysis of some 640 of the donors, most TCR beta V segments were observed in productive rearrangements about 87% or about 30% of the time, broadly matching IMGT annotations. In this cohort, only TCR beta chains were sequenced, and detectable features were limited by the absence of alpha or paired-chain data. The study listed 150 to 200 TCR beta chains as associated with cytomegalovirus. The earlier analysis of 587 of the donors excluded seventeen rarely observed V segments, including chromosome 9 orphons, because counts were too low. In a later genetic analysis, fewer N-insertions in productive TCRs were reported among donors in an Asian-associated ancestry cluster than the roughly 640-donor mean.

The CDR3 runs 15 amino acids, cysteine and phenylalanine included. The CDR3 DNA has 45 bases and is translated from base 1. Compared with germline, V lacks 10 bases and J lacks 2 bases; bases without a gene match: 13. For CDR1 and CDR2, the germline V gene lists MNHEY and SVGAGI. The cohort was made up of 500 to 800 healthy bone marrow donors. At the time of sampling, all cohort members were nominally healthy, though unrecorded immune exposures were likely present. The donor was CMV seropositive and belonged to the group of 250 to 300 seropositive cohort members. Each donor provided a peripheral blood sample, and peripheral blood mononuclear cells were used for TCR beta sequencing. Genomic DNA extraction from the blood cell samples was performed with the Qiagen DNeasy Blood Extraction Kit. Libraries were built with the immunoSEQ multiplex PCR assay. A mixture of 60 forward primers for TCR Vbeta segments and 13 reverse primers for TCR Jbeta segments was used in the multiplex PCR. Amplification of the CDR3 region of rearranged TCR beta genes was performed with a multiplex PCR assay on genomic DNA. The Illumina HiSeq System was used to sequence the amplified TCR beta libraries as 87-base-pair reads. Regarding the original processing steps: In a later analysis, around 80 million unique TCR beta chains were counted across the 650 to 750 repertoires, and about 10 million of these chains were shared by at least two donors. Raw reads were error-corrected and collapsed into unique sequences by a nearest-neighbor algorithm in which closely related sequences were merged to remove PCR and sequencing errors. CDR3 sequences were aligned to IMGT reference sequences to assign V, D and J gene segments. For a sequence to be retained, at least a six-nucleotide match to both a V gene segment and a J gene segment was required. Rearrangements were called productive when the CDR3 lacked stop codons and stayed in frame with V and J; all others were non-productive. CDR3 was defined according to IMGT convention as the region running from the second conserved V-encoded cysteine to the conserved J-encoded phenylalanine. The earlier analysis of some 540 of the donors excluded any sequence lacking an unambiguous match to a single V gene segment. In an earlier analysis of some 590 of the donors, a V segment was called functional when productive rearrangements were above 56.7%, and segregating when the standard deviation between donors exceeded 5%. A statistical classification framework was developed to diagnose cytomegalovirus status using the catalog of TCR beta chain sequences. V and J gene assignment, in a later analysis, came from comparing TCR nucleotide sequences with IMGT/GENE-DB human TR gene sequences. The TCRdist pipeline was used in a later analysis to assign CDR3 sequences and most-parsimonious VDJ recombination scenarios. In a later analysis, every TCR beta chain was defined by the combination of its CDR3 amino acid sequence and its V-gene family, and reads without a unique V-gene family were dropped. In a later analysis, around 600 highly shared, low-generation-probability nucleotide sequences were removed to address suspected cross-contamination and a sequencing artifact. For each public chain, a later analysis derived a clonal expansion index from normalized ranks of inferred template counts within each repertoire. In a later analysis, generation probabilities were computed using a VDJ recombination model fitted to out-of-frame rearrangements, and the results were checked against IGoR. Hypergeometric tests were used in a later analysis to score TCR-TCR, TCR-HLA and TCR-CMV co-occurrence, with a repertoire-size bias correction applied to the TCR pairs. A later analysis estimated false discovery rates by permuting HLA or CMV assignments 20 times. In a later analysis, co-occurring TCRs were grouped using DBSCAN, and TCRdist sequence similarity was added for clustering within HLA-allele-positive subsets. Co-occurrence clustering excluded repertoires with fewer than 30,000 or more than 120,000 public chains, plus five with anomalous nucleotide sharing. What TCRdb holds here is the immuneACCESS table cut down to in-frame rearrangements. Part of the clones is not present; checked against another copy, under half of the missing clones reflect an unresolved V gene, and the others are unexplained. V, J and clone size reflect that table, while D and trimming were determined from the DNA. The sample's table lists a count of roughly 88,000 clones. The ten largest clones capture just over 15% of the sample.

Source material: PBMCs. The chain joins TRBV6-5 to TRBJ2-7; 8 central bases correspond to TRBD1. The sequence was obtained from a man aged 50 to 59 in good health and CMV-seropositive. DNA sequence: TGTGCCACCCAACTGGGCGGGACAGGTGCCTACGAGCAGTACTTC. It is translated as CATQLGGTGAYEQYF.